The TCR beta chain described here comes from a study of neurological immune-mediated disorders. Study-wide points: HTLV-1-associated myelopathy displayed the greatest TCR clonal expansion, and multiple sclerosis exhibited the smallest, lower than that of healthy controls. Expanded clones shared no CDR3 amino acid sequences across subjects, suggesting private repertoires in all groups.

Germline trimming cut 6 bases from V and 5 bases from J; bases unmatched to any gene: 5. Germline-derived CDR1 and CDR2 are LNHDA and SQIVND (reference sequence). This CDR3 spans 15 amino acids. Note on this clonotype: Its antigen remains unidentified.

The time point here: technical triplicate 3. Input was about a million sorted T cells, either CD4+ or CD8+. Each TCR transcript was tagged with a 10-nucleotide random UMI during 5'RACE. In TCRdb, the 5' RACE reads were re-called with MiXCR into one record per CDR3 protein. The top ten clones hold roughly 5% of a sample with nearly 30,000 distinct CDR3 sequences, around 16% of them seen once. The sample comprised CD4+ T cells from blood. This clonotype originated in a female donor with HTLV-1-associated myelopathy (HAM/TSP). The chain carries TRBV19 and TRBJ2-5, with TRBD2 identical over 14 bases. The CDR3 DNA sequence: TGTGCCAGTAGATCGACTAGCGGGAGGGTGGAGACCCAGTACTTC. Translating it yields CASRSTSGRVETQYF.